Each of the 25 T cell receptor beta chains below was sequenced from the same sample in a study of T-cell memory formation after mild COVID-19. TCRdb independently ran MiXCR on the 5' RACE reads; one entry per CDR3 protein. The table records about 540,000 distinct CDR3 sequences, 20% of them present only once. Input material: PBMCs or a T cell subset sorted from them (not recorded which). These receptors all come from an adult woman who had mild COVID-19 (a few samples of this study predate the infection). Cell type and time point are not known.

This clonotype was recorded a few times. The chain uses TRBV30 and TRBJ2-1; D might be TRBD1 (5 bases). The CDR3 covers 13 residues. Trimming removed 0 bases from V and 8 bases from J, with 11 bases in between. Germline lookup yields CDR1 GTSNPN and CDR2 SVGIG (reference sequence). DNA for the CDR3: TGTGCCTGGAGTGTACGGTCCAGGGATGAGCAGTTCTTC. Its translation is CAWSVRSRDEQFF.

V is TRBV7-8 and J is TRBJ2-3; TRBD2 agrees at 11 bases. J was trimmed by 2 bases and V by 4 bases; bases with no gene match: 8. In germline, CDR1 is SGHVS, CDR2 FQNEAQ. CDR3 size: 17 residues. CDR3 in amino acids: CASSWTGTSGLTDTQYF. Written as DNA, the CDR3 is TGTGCCAGCAGCTGGACCGGGACTAGCGGCCTCACAGATACGCAGTATTTT.

The J gene is TRBJ2-3, the V gene TRBV25-1; 12 bases map to TRBD2. Unmatched junction bases numbered 10, after V lost 3 bases and J lost 0 bases. The CDR3 is 19 residues long. Germline loops: CDR1 MGHDK, CDR2 SYGVNS. The CDR3 loop is CASSDRTSGAMTSTDTQYF. The CDR3 DNA sequence: TGTGCCAGCAGTGACCGGACTAGCGGGGCCATGACCAGCACAGATACGCAGTATTTT.

This clonotype was seen repeatedly, ten times or more. The chain employs TRBV5-1 and TRBJ1-1; D ambiguous. The V end lost 1 base, the J end lost 1 base, and 11 bases lay between the germline ends. Germline CDR1 SGHRS, CDR2 YFSETQ. The CDR3 consists of 15 residues. This CDR3 is CASSLQRLGNTEAFF. As DNA, the CDR3 is TGCGCCAGCAGCTTGCAGCGCTTGGGGAACACTGAAGCTTTCTTT.

Only a few counts were recorded for this clonotype. The gene calls are TRBV6-1 and TRBJ2-1; D not certain. Trimming removed 6 bases at V and 8 bases at J, with 14 bases between. The CDR3 length is 13 residues. CDR1 is MNHNS and CDR2 is SASEGT in the germline V gene. The DNA of the CDR3 is TGTGCCAGCAGGGGGTCGCTCTTCGATGAGCAGTTCTTC. Amino acid sequence: CASRGSLFDEQFF.

The rearrangement joins TRBV15 to TRBJ2-5, with D uncertain. V lost 5 bases and J lost 7, with 8 bases in between. CDR1 is LNHNV, CDR2 YYDKDF, per germline (reference sequence). This CDR3 comprises 11 residues. The CDR3 bases are TGTGCCACCAGCTCGTTCAGGACCCAGTACTTC. Encoded protein: CATSSFRTQYF.

This clonotype was observed a handful of times. This chain connects TRBV5-1 to TRBJ2-7; D is undetermined. The germline gives CDR1 SGHRS, CDR2 YFSETQ. The CDR3 has 15 residues. The V end was cut by 4 bases, the J end by 5 bases, with 19 bases between. CDR3 nucleotides: TGCGCCAGCAGCCCGAGGAGCACGCCGTCTCACGAGCAGTACTTC. It is translated as CASSPRSTPSHEQYF.

This chain connects TRBV4-3 to TRBJ1-4; D is unclear. V lost 1 base to trimming and J lost 8 bases, with 17 bases between them. Germline V CDR1 and CDR2: LGHNA, YSLEER. The CDR3 length is 16 residues. The CDR3 nucleotides are TGCGCCAGCAGCCAAGGTCGCACAGCCCTACGAGAAAAACTGTTTTTT. Translated, it gives CASSQGRTALREKLFF.

This clonotype was recorded a few times. The rearrangement uses TRBV30 and TRBJ1-1; no clear D. This CDR3 contains 10 residues. The V end was cut by 4 bases, the J end by 1 base, with 1 base between. CDR1 GTSNPN and CDR2 SVGIG come from the germline V gene (reference sequence). The CDR3 nucleotides are TGTGCCTGGACGAACACTGAAGCTTTCTTT. Translated: CAWTNTEAFF.

This clonotype has a handful of counts. The chain combines TRBV14 with TRBJ2-1; D ambiguous. Trimming pared 1 base from V and 7 bases from J, leaving 14 bases between. CDR3 length: 15 amino acids. Per the germline V gene, CDR1 is SGHDN and CDR2 is FVKESK. The CDR3 region is CASSQGRLMGNEQFF. In DNA form, the CDR3 reads TGTGCCAGCAGCCAAGGCAGGTTAATGGGTAATGAGCAGTTCTTC.

This clonotype has more than one count but fewer than ten. J is TRBJ1-5 and V is TRBV7-2; 9 nucleotides line up with TRBD1. The CDR3 extends over 13 amino acids. The V gene's germline CDR1 is SGHTA and CDR2 FQGNSA. V lost 5 bases to trimming and J lost 7 bases; unmatched junction nucleotides: 3. The CDR3 loop reads CASSGDREQPQHF. DNA of the CDR3: TGTGCCAGCAGCGGGGACAGGGAACAGCCCCAGCATTTT.

This clonotype was seen many times. This chain uses TRBV27 with TRBJ2-5, with a tentative D call TRBD2 (5 bases). This CDR3 region has 15 residues. Looked up from germline, CDR1 is MNHEY and CDR2 is SMNVEV (reference sequence). V was cut by 5 bases and J by 9 bases, with 22 bases left in between. CDR3 sequence (DNA): TGTGCCAGCAGTCAACGGGGTAGTAGAGGAGTGGCCCAGTACTTC. Translating it yields CASSQRGSRGVAQYF.

The chain combines TRBV11-2 with TRBJ1-1; a possible D gene is TRBD1 (5 bases). CDR1 is SGHAT and CDR2 is FQNNGV in the germline V gene. The V end was cut by 1 base, the J end by 5 bases, with 17 bases between. This CDR3 has 16 amino acids. CDR3 nucleotide sequence: TGTGCCAGCAGCTTAGTAGTGGGGGGGGAAGGGACTGAAGCTTTCTTT. Amino acid sequence: CASSLVVGGEGTEAFF.

This clonotype was found a few times. This rearrangement joins TRBV30 to TRBJ2-3; 7 nucleotides agree with TRBD2. Per germline, CDR1 GTSNPN and CDR2 SVGIG (reference sequence). V lost 0 bases to trimming and J lost 3 bases; unmatched junction nucleotides: 12. The CDR3 has 17 amino acids. In DNA form, the CDR3 reads TGTGCCTGGAGTGTAAGTGGCCAGCGGCGGGGGACAGATACGCAGTATTTT. Translation: CAWSVSGQRRGTDTQYF.

V gene TRBV7-8 combines with J gene TRBJ1-6; perhaps TRBD1 as D (5 bases). The ends were cut back, 5 bases at V and 0 bases at J, with 11 bases in the middle. CDR1 is SGHVS, CDR2 FQNEAQ, per germline. The CDR3 spans 16 residues. The CDR3 spells CASSPGQGSYNSPLHF. CDR3 bases: TGTGCCAGCAGCCCCGGGCAGGGCTCCTATAATTCACCCCTCCACTTT.

Only a few counts were recorded for this clonotype. The V call is TRBV13, the J call TRBJ1-4, with 7 bases fitting TRBD1. With V trimmed by 2 bases and J by 7 bases, 7 bases remained unmatched. CDR1 and CDR2 from the germline V gene are PRHDT and FYEKMQ (reference sequence). This CDR3 contains 15 residues. This chain's CDR3 is CASSLRTGAGEKLFF. The CDR3 DNA follows: TGTGCCAGCAGCTTAAGAACAGGGGCCGGTGAAAAACTGTTTTTT.

The J gene is TRBJ2-3, the V gene TRBV5-1; D is ambiguous. The germline V gene encodes CDR1 SGHRS and CDR2 YFSETQ. V was clipped by 3 bases and J by 5 bases, with 10 bases between them. The CDR3 loop spans 13 amino acids. CDR3 sequence reads: CASSSPNEDTQYF. The DNA of the CDR3 is TGCGCCAGCAGCTCTCCGAATGAAGATACGCAGTATTTT. The variable domain in full, with the rest retrieved from reference TRBV5-1 and TRBJ2-3, is KAGVTQTPRYLIKTRGQQVTLSCSPISGHRSVSWYQQTPGQGLQFLFEYFSETQRNKGNFPGRFSGRQFSNSRSEMNVSTLELGDSALYLCASSSPNEDTQYFGPGTRLTVL.

The chain recombines TRBV21-1 with TRBJ2-7. TRBV21-1 is annotated as a pseudogene. The CDR3 is 16 residues long. CDR3 region: CASSKKFTEEPYEQYF. In nucleotides, the CDR3 is TGTGCCAGCAGTAAGAAGTTTACAGAAGAGCCCTACGAGCAGTACTTC.

This clonotype was seen more than once but under ten times. The chain links TRBV20-1 to TRBJ1-1; D remains unclear. Germline V gene data show CDR1 as DFQATT and CDR2 as SNEGSKA (reference sequence). CDR3 length: 13 amino acids. The V end was cut by 6 bases, the J end by 3 bases, with 14 bases between. The CDR3 DNA sequence: TGCAGTGCCAGCGGAGGGCGGGACACTGAAGCTTTCTTT. It is translated as CSASGGRDTEAFF.

A few counts support this clonotype. This rearrangement joins TRBV2 to TRBJ1-5; D unclear. Trimming shortened V by 1 base and J by 5 bases, and 0 bases separated the two germline ends. The germline gives CDR1 SNHLY, CDR2 FYNNEI. This CDR3 is built from 11 residues. The CDR3 sequence: CASSEDQPQHF. The CDR3 DNA reads TGTGCCAGCAGTGAAGATCAGCCCCAGCATTTT.

The rearrangement links TRBV12-3 or TRBV12-4 to TRBJ1-1; tentative D call: TRBD1 (6 bases). V was shortened by 7 bases and J by 6 bases, with 15 bases between the two germline ends. The length of the CDR3 is 13 residues. CDR3 sequence: CASIQMGAAEAFF. CDR3 sequence (DNA): TGTGCCAGCATCCAGATGGGGGCAGCTGAAGCTTTCTTT.

This clonotype was recorded many times. The chain combines TRBV5-1 with TRBJ2-6; the D gene is possibly TRBD1 (6 bases). The germline CDR1 and CDR2 sequences are SGHRS and YFSETQ. V lost 0 bases and J lost 3, with 10 bases in between. There are 16 residues in the CDR3. The CDR3 protein is CASSLDGGFGANVLTF. CDR3 DNA sequence: TGCGCCAGCAGCTTGGATGGGGGCTTTGGGGCCAACGTCCTGACTTTC.

The chain recombines TRBV12-3 or TRBV12-4 with TRBJ1-1, with 10 bases identical to TRBD1. V lost 7 bases, J lost 5 bases, and 10 bases stayed unmatched. The CDR3 has 15 amino acids. The CDR3 DNA is TGTGCCAGCACCCTTGGGACAGGGGACCCGACTGAAGCTTTCTTT. As protein: CASTLGTGDPTEAFF.

The chain combines TRBV20-1 with TRBJ1-5; no firm D call. There are 14 residues in the CDR3. Germline V gene sequence: CDR1 DFQATT, CDR2 SNEGSKA (reference sequence). Between the trimmed V and J ends, which lost 6 bases and 3 bases, there was a span of 15 bases. CDR3 coding DNA: TGCAGTGCGGCATCGGACGGTATCAATCAGCCCCAGCATTTT. Amino acids: CSAASDGINQPQHF.

The chain links TRBV20-1 to TRBJ2-3; D gene ambiguous. Germline CDR1 reads DFQATT; CDR2 reads SNEGSKA (reference sequence). Trimming shortened V by 1 base and J by 0 bases, and 11 bases separated the two germline ends. The CDR3 runs 15 residues. This chain's CDR3 is CSARGWVDSTDTQYF. As DNA, the CDR3 is TGCAGTGCTAGAGGGTGGGTGGATAGCACAGATACGCAGTATTTT.